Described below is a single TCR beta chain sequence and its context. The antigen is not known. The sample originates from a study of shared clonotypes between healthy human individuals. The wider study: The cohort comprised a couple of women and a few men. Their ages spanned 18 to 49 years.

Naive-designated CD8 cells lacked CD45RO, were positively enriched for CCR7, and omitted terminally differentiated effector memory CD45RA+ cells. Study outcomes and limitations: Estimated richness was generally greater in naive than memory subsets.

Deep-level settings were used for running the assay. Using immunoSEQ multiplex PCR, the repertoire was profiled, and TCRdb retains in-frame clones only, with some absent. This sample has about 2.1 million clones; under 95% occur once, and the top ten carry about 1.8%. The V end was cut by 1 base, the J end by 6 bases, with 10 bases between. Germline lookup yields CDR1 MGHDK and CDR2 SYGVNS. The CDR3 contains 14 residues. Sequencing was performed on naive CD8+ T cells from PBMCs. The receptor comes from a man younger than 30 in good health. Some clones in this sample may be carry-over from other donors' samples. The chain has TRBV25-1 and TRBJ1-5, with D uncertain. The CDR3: CASSESEGGQPQHF. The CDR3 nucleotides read TGTGCCAGCAGTGAATCCGAGGGTGGTCAGCCCCAGCATTTT.